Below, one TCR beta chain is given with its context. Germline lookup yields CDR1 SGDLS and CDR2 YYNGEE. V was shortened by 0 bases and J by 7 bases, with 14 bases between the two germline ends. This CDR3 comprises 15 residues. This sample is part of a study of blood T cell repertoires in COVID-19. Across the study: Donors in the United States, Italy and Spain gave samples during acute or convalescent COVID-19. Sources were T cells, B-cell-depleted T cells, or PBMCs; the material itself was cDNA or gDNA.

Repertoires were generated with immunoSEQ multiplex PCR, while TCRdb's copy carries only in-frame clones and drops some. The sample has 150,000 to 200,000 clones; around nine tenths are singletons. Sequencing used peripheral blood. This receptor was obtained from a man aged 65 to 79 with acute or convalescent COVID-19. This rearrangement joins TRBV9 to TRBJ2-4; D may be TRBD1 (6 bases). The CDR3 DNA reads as TGTGCCAGCAGCGTAGCGACAGGCCCTGGCAACATTCAGTACTTC. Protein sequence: CASSVATGPGNIQYF.